These 27 T cell receptor beta chains came from one sample sequenced in a study of blood T cell repertoires in COVID-19. Produced via immunoSEQ multiplex PCR; TCRdb's table is partial and in-frame only. Here the sample spans about half a million clones, roughly 88% being singletons. The sample was peripheral blood. The receptors here all came from a human donor in a cohort sampled during active COVID-19.

This sequence joins TRBV5-1 and TRBJ2-5; D uncertain. The ends were cut back, 3 bases at V and 3 bases at J, with 9 bases in the middle. This CDR3 spans 13 amino acids. Germline values: CDR1 SGHRS, CDR2 YFSETQ. In DNA form, the CDR3 reads TGCGCCAGCAGCTACGGTCCCAAAGAGACCCAGTACTTC. This gives the protein CASSYGPKETQYF.

The V gene is TRBV10-3, the J gene TRBJ2-7, with 14 bases aligning to TRBD2. CDR3 length equals 15 residues. The trim removed 6 bases at V and 6 bases at J, leaving 7 bases unmatched. CDR1 is ENHRY and CDR2 is SYGVKD in the germline V gene. The CDR3: CAISPGLAGEGEQYF. The CDR3 DNA reads as TGTGCCATCAGCCCGGGACTAGCGGGAGAGGGCGAGCAGTACTTC.

This clone occurred a few times. V usage is TRBV7-9 and J usage is TRBJ1-6, with D uncertain. The CDR3 is 17 amino acids. Germline V CDR1 and CDR2: SEHNR, FQNEAQ (reference sequence). V lost 1 base and J 14 bases, leaving 24 bases between the germline ends. The CDR3 loop reads CASSLGELLTGLETLHF. CDR3 coding DNA: TGTGCCAGCAGCTTAGGGGAGCTCTTAACCGGATTAGAGACCCTCCACTTT.

This clone was seen a single time. DNA for the CDR3: TGTGCCAGCAGGGGGGCGGCCGTCAATACGCAGTATTTT. This codes for CASRGAAVNTQYF. The chain is built from TRBV6-5 and TRBJ2-3; the D gene is possibly TRBD1 (6 bases). Germline V gene data show CDR1 as MNHEY and CDR2 as SVGAGI. V was pared by 6 bases and J by 7 bases, with 14 bases between. The CDR3 runs to 13 residues.

This rearrangement joins TRBV29-1 to TRBJ2-7, with 8 bases identical to TRBD1. Trimming at V came to 4 bases and at J to 2 bases, leaving 4 bases not matched to a gene. The CDR3 covers 13 residues. Looked up from germline, CDR1 is SQVTM and CDR2 is ANQGSEA. In DNA form, the CDR3 reads TGCAGCGTTGCTACAGGGGGTACCTACGAGCAGTACTTC. This gives the protein CSVATGGTYEQYF.

The chain links TRBV9 to TRBJ2-2; 7 positions match TRBD2. The ends lost 4 bases at V and 6 bases at J; junction bases unmatched: 12. The CDR3 is made up of 16 amino acids. CDR1 SGDLS and CDR2 YYNGEE come from the germline V gene. CDR3 in amino acids: CASSISTSADAGELFF. CDR3 DNA: TGTGCCAGCAGCATCAGTACTAGCGCCGACGCCGGGGAGCTGTTTTTT.

CDR3 residues: CASSTSGVTYEQYF. For the CDR3, the DNA is TGTGCCAGCAGCACTAGCGGGGTAACCTACGAGCAGTACTTC. The chain links TRBV7-9 to TRBJ2-7; 10 bases match TRBD2. The germline CDR1 and CDR2 sequences are SEHNR and FQNEAQ (reference sequence). With 5 bases clipped from V and 2 bases from J, the junction kept 3 bases outside the gene matches. The CDR3 has 14 amino acids.

The rearrangement links TRBV7-6 to TRBJ2-2, with D possibly matching TRBD1 (5 bases). V gave up 5 bases and J gave up 4 bases, with 8 bases separating them. This CDR3 comprises 13 residues. The V gene's germline CDR1 is SGHVS and CDR2 FNYEAQ. This chain's CDR3 is CASSLRVTGELFF. DNA for the CDR3: TGTGCCAGCAGCCTCAGGGTCACCGGGGAGCTGTTTTTT. Full variable domain (outside the CDR3, taken from reference TRBV7-6 and TRBJ2-2): GAGVSQSPRYKVTKRGQDVALRCDPISGHVSLYWYRQALGQGPEFLTYFNYEAQQDKSGLPNDRFSAERPEGSISTLTIQRTEQRDSAMYRCASSLRVTGELFFGEGSRLTVL.

The chain has TRBV5-1 and TRBJ2-5; weak D call: TRBD2 (5 bases). Deletions cut 2 bases from V and 9 bases from J, with 11 bases between. Germline V CDR1 and CDR2: SGHRS, YFSETQ. This CDR3 is built from 12 residues. The CDR3 region is CASSFGEPPQYF. DNA for the CDR3: TGCGCCAGCAGCTTTGGGGAGCCCCCCCAGTACTTC.

As for this clone: This sample includes further DNA sequences coding for the same CDR3. The chain uses TRBV19 and TRBJ2-3, with a tentative D call TRBD2 (5 bases). Germline CDR1 and CDR2: LNHDA and SQIVND (reference sequence). V dropped 2 bases and J dropped 0 bases, with 9 bases sitting between them. This CDR3 contains 15 residues. As DNA, the CDR3 is TGTGCCAGTAGTATAAGTAGGGAGAGCACAGATACGCAGTATTTT. Translating gives CASSISRESTDTQYF.

This rearrangement joins TRBV7-3 to TRBJ2-2, with D possibly TRBD2 on 6 matching bases. V shed 1 base and J shed 0 bases, with 12 bases lying between them. Germline-derived CDR1 and CDR2 are SGHTA and FQGTGA. The CDR3 runs to 17 residues. The CDR3 protein is CASSLSSGVPNTGELFF. The CDR3 DNA is TGTGCCAGCAGCTTAAGTTCGGGGGTTCCGAACACCGGGGAGCTGTTTTTT.

The J gene is TRBJ2-1, the V gene TRBV11-2; 9 nucleotides match TRBD2. The CDR3 consists of 18 residues. Per the germline V gene, CDR1 is SGHAT and CDR2 is FQNNGV. V dropped 1 base and J dropped 0; count of bases not matched to a gene: 7. The CDR3 sequence: CASSLGGYSGSSYNEQFF. CDR3 sequence (DNA): TGTGCCAGCAGCTTAGGAGGTTATAGCGGGAGCTCCTACAATGAGCAGTTCTTC.

This chain links TRBV5-1 with TRBJ2-2; 8 nucleotides align to TRBD2. V was clipped by 4 bases and J by 1 base; unmatched bases: 9. Germline V gene data show CDR1 as SGHRS and CDR2 as YFSETQ. The CDR3 totals 17 residues. CDR3 DNA: TGCGCCAGCAGCGAGTTTTTTAGCGGGGTGAACACCGGGGAGCTGTTTTTT. This encodes CASSEFFSGVNTGELFF.

The chain is built from TRBV19 and TRBJ1-2; a weak D match, TRBD1 (6 bases). CDR3 length: 14 residues. The V gene lost 6 bases and the J gene lost 5 bases, with 16 bases spanning the gap. Germline V lookup: CDR1 LNHDA, CDR2 SQIVND (reference sequence). The CDR3, as DNA: TGTGCCAGTAGGGAAACAACAGGGAATTATGGCTACACCTTC. The encoded protein is CASRETTGNYGYTF. Full variable domain (outside the CDR3, taken from reference TRBV19 and TRBJ1-2): DGGITQSPKYLFRKEGQNVTLSCEQNLNHDAMYWYRQDPGQGLRLIYYSQIVNDFQKGDIAEGYSVSREKKESFPLTVTSAQKNPTAFYLCASRETTGNYGYTFGSGTRLTVV.

The V gene is TRBV2, the J gene TRBJ1-4; TRBD1 matches at 8 bases. V lost 3 bases, J lost 8 bases, and 11 bases stayed unmatched. Germline assignment: CDR1 SNHLY and CDR2 FYNNEI. This CDR3 spans 16 amino acids. In DNA form, the CDR3 reads TGTGCCAGCAGTGATATAGTAGGCAGGGGGCGCGAAAAACTGTTTTTT. This translates into CASSDIVGRGREKLFF.

The CDR3 DNA reads as TGTGCCACCAGTGGGAGGGCGAACACCGGGGAGCTGTTTTTT. As protein: CATSGRANTGELFF. V and J are TRBV24-1 and TRBJ2-2, with D possibly being TRBD2 (6 bases). The CDR3 has 14 residues. Germline V CDR1 and CDR2: KGHDR, SFDVKD. V was trimmed by 5 bases and J by 0 bases, leaving 6 bases between them.

The DNA of the CDR3 is TGTGCCAGTAGTATAAGTCCGACAGGGGGCTATGGCTACACCTTC. Its translation is CASSISPTGGYGYTF. The chain has TRBV19 and TRBJ1-2; the match to TRBD1 covers 9 bases. Germline-derived CDR1 and CDR2 are LNHDA and SQIVND (reference sequence). The CDR3 runs 15 residues. The ends lost 2 bases at V and 4 bases at J; junction bases unmatched: 5. The full variable domain, with the rest looked up from reference TRBV19 and TRBJ1-2, is DGGITQSPKYLFRKEGQNVTLSCEQNLNHDAMYWYRQDPGQGLRLIYYSQIVNDFQKGDIAEGYSVSREKKESFPLTVTSAQKNPTAFYLCASSISPTGGYGYTFGSGTRLTVV.

For this clone: The sample carries other DNA sequences with the same CDR3. This chain joins TRBV4-2 and TRBJ2-3; the match to TRBD2 covers 10 bases. The CDR3 contains 17 residues. Germline CDR1 reads LGHNA; CDR2 reads YNFKEQ. V lost 0 bases and J lost 2; bases outside the gene matches: 5. CDR3 coding DNA: TGTGCCAGCAGCCAAGATCGGACTAGCGGAACCACAGATACGCAGTATTTT. Amino acid sequence: CASSQDRTSGTTDTQYF.

V is TRBV10-3 and J is TRBJ1-1; D possibly corresponds to TRBD1 (6 bases). The V end lost 11 bases, the J end lost 0 bases, and 16 bases lay between the germline ends. There are 14 residues in the CDR3. The germline CDR1 and CDR2 sequences are ENHRY and SYGVKD. CDR3 sequence (DNA): TGTGCCCTAAGGATGGACAGACTGAACACTGAAGCTTTCTTT. Translation: CALRMDRLNTEAFF.

Remarks on this clone: A much larger clonotype is one base distant, so this may be a read error. V gene TRBV12-3 or TRBV12-4 combines with J gene TRBJ1-4, with D hard to call. Trimming removed 5 bases at V and 5 bases at J, with 9 bases between. The CDR3 has 13 amino acids. CDR3 protein: CASSLSGNEKLFF. As DNA, the CDR3 is TGTGCCAGCAGTCTATCCGGGAATGAAAAACTGTTTTTT.

V and J are TRBV7-3 and TRBJ2-2; D ambiguous. From germline, CDR1 is SGHTA and CDR2 FQGTGA. V was pared by 1 base and J by 2 bases, with 5 bases between. The CDR3 is made up of 14 amino acids. CDR3 sequence reads: CASSLNSNTGELFF. The CDR3 DNA reads TGTGCCAGCAGCTTAAACAGCAACACCGGGGAGCTGTTTTTT.

The CDR3 nucleotides are TGTGCCAGCAGCCAGGGGGATAGGGTTTACGAGCAGTACTTC. Translating it yields CASSQGDRVYEQYF. The V gene is TRBV7-9, the J gene TRBJ2-7; 7 positions match TRBD1. The CDR3 runs to 14 residues. V lost 5 bases to trimming and J lost 4 bases; unmatched junction nucleotides: 8. The germline V gene encodes CDR1 SEHNR and CDR2 FQNEAQ (reference sequence).

The CDR3 spells CASRRQGRGYEQYF. CDR3 DNA: TGTGCCAGCCGTAGACAGGGGAGGGGGTACGAGCAGTACTTC. The rearrangement links TRBV5-6 to TRBJ2-7; tentatively, D is TRBD1 (8 bases). CDR3 length equals 14 residues. V was cut by 7 bases and J by 4 bases, with 18 bases left in between. The germline CDR1 and CDR2 sequences are SGHDT and YYEEEE.

This clone was detected a few times. The rearrangement uses TRBV5-1 and TRBJ1-2, with D perhaps TRBD1 (6 bases). Per germline, CDR1 SGHRS and CDR2 YFSETQ. This CDR3 spans 14 amino acids. Trimming pared 4 bases from V and 6 bases from J, leaving 16 bases between. The CDR3 nucleotides read TGCGCCAGCAGCCTGGCTGGGGGCGAAGATGGCTACACCTTC. Translation: CASSLAGGEDGYTF. Supplemented by reference TRBV5-1 and TRBJ1-2, the full variable domain reads KAGVTQTPRYLIKTRGQQVTLSCSPISGHRSVSWYQQTPGQGLQFLFEYFSETQRNKGNFPGRFSGRQFSNSRSEMNVSTLELGDSALYLCASSLAGGEDGYTFGSGTRLTVV.

The rearrangement links TRBV5-1 to TRBJ2-3; 9 bases fit TRBD2. After removal of 4 bases from V and 6 bases from J, the junction contained 9 bases not matched to a gene. The CDR3 consists of 15 residues. Germline lookup yields CDR1 SGHRS and CDR2 YFSETQ. The CDR3 nucleotides read TGCGCCAGCAGCCGCCGACTAGCGGAGATGGATACGCAGTATTTT. It is translated as CASSRRLAEMDTQYF.

This chain connects TRBV4-3 to TRBJ1-1; tentative D call: TRBD1 (6 bases). V lost 6 bases and J lost 0, with 11 bases in between. This CDR3 comprises 14 residues. The germline CDR1 and CDR2 sequences are LGHNA and YSLEER. CDR3 in amino acids: CASSRQAMNTEAFF. The CDR3, as DNA: TGCGCCAGCAGTCGACAGGCAATGAACACTGAAGCTTTCTTT.

This clone occurred once. This sequence joins TRBV19 and TRBJ1-5; D is undetermined. The CDR3 covers 15 residues. V gave up 2 bases and J gave up 4 bases, with 12 bases separating them. Germline CDR1 is LNHDA and CDR2 is SQIVND (reference sequence). CDR3 DNA sequence: TGTGCCAGTAGTATACGAGGTCCTTCGAATCAGCCCCAGCATTTT. Translation: CASSIRGPSNQPQHF.